This T cell receptor beta chain emerged from a study of Graves' ophthalmopathy and Graves' hyperthyroidism. For repertoire sequencing, the TCR beta CDR3 regions were amplified from RNA transcripts. The authors performed first-round RT-PCR with HTBI primers and then a second-round multiplex PCR. TCRdb itself ran the multiplex PCR reads through MiXCR, one entry per CDR3 protein. The sample has around 1,000,000 distinct CDR3 sequences; roughly 35% are singletons. Sequenced material: peripheral blood or thyroid tissue (not recorded which). The sequence was collected from an adult man with Graves' hyperthyroidism.

CDR3 amino acids: CASSLGAFDRVGNTEAFF. As DNA, the CDR3 is TGTGCCAGCAGCTTAGGGGCCTTCGACAGGGTTGGGAACACTGAAGCTTTCTTT. The V call is TRBV7-9, the J call TRBJ1-1; 7 bases agree with TRBD1. With 1 base clipped from V and 1 base from J, the junction kept 12 bases outside the gene matches. This CDR3 region has 18 residues. Germline V CDR1 and CDR2: SEHNR, FQNEAQ (reference sequence).